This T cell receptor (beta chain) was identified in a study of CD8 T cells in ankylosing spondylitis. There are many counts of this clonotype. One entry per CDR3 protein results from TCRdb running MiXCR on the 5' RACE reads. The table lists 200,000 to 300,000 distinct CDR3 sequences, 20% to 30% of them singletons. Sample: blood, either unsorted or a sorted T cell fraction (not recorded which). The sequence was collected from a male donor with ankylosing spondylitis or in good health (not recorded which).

CDR3 in amino acids: CASSHTGGSYNEQFF. The CDR3 nucleotides are TGTGCCAGCAGCCACACAGGGGGCTCCTACAATGAGCAGTTCTTC. The V and J genes are TRBV12-3 or TRBV12-4 and TRBJ2-1, with 8 bases aligning to TRBD1. The junction had 4 bases not matched to a gene; V was cut back by 6 bases and J by 0 bases. The CDR3 contains 15 residues.